The T cell receptor (beta chain) described here comes from a study of blood T cell repertoires in COVID-19. Study context: Both acute and convalescent COVID-19 samples were obtained from the United States, Italy and Spain. Sources were T cells, B-cell-depleted T cells, or PBMCs; the material itself was cDNA or gDNA.

Unmatched junction bases numbered 8, after V lost 3 bases and J lost 5 bases. CDR3 length: 14 amino acids. Germline CDR1 is SGDLS and CDR2 is YYNGEE. Original processing methods: Reference gene primer amplification gave estimated nucleated cell counts. Assay: immunoSEQ multiplex PCR; the TCRdb copy retains only in-frame clones and omits some. Clone size and V and J calls were adopted from that table, with D and trimming inferred from the DNA. The sample shows just over 300,000 clones, under 90% of them seen only once. Seattle cases were enrolled at active infection and followed longitudinally. The specimen was peripheral blood. This clonotype was obtained from a woman in her thirties with COVID-19, enrolled during active disease. The rearrangement uses TRBV9 and TRBJ2-7; TRBD1 matches 7 bases. The CDR3 bases are TGTGCCAGCAGCGCCTCAACAGGGGCGGACGAGCAGTACGTC. Encoded protein: CASSASTGADEQYV.